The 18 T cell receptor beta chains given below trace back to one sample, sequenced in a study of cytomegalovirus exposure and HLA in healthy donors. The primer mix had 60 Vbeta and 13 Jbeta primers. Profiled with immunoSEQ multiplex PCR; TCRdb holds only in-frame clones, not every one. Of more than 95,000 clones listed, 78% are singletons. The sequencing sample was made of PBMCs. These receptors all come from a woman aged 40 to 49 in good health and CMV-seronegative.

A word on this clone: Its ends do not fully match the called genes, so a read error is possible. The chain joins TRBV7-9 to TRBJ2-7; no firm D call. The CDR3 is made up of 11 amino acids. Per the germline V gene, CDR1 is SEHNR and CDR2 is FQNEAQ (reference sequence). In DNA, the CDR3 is TGTTCCAGCACCATAGCCTACGAGCAGTACTTC. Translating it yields CSSTIAYEQYF.

CDR3 protein: CASNDSGSLSYEQYF. The CDR3 DNA sequence: TGTGCCAGCAATGATAGCGGGAGTCTTTCCTACGAGCAGTACTTC. The chain uses TRBV28 and TRBJ2-7; 9 bases map to TRBD2. With V trimmed by 7 bases and J by 1 base, 8 bases remained unmatched. CDR1 is MDHEN and CDR2 is SYDVKM in the germline V gene. The CDR3 extends over 15 amino acids.

DNA for the CDR3: TGTGCCAGTAGTATACAGGGGACCCTCTATGGCTACACCTTC. As protein: CASSIQGTLYGYTF. The chain links TRBV19 to TRBJ1-2; tentatively, D is TRBD1 (6 bases). The CDR3 has 14 residues. Trimming stripped 2 bases from V and 4 bases from J, with 11 bases between. CDR1 and CDR2 (germline): LNHDA, SQIVND (reference sequence).

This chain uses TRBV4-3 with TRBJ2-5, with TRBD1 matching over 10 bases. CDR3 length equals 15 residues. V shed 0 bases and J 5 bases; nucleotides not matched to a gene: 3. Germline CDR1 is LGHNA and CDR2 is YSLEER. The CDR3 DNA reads TGCGCCAGCAGCCAAGATGGGACAGGGGACGAGACCCAGTACTTC. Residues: CASSQDGTGDETQYF.

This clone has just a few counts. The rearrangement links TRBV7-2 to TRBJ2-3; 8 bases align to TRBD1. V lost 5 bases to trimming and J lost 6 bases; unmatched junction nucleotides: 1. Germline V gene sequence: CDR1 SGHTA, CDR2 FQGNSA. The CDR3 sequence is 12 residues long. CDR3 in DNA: TGTGCCAGCAGCCAGGGGGCTGATACGCAGTATTTT. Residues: CASSQGADTQYF. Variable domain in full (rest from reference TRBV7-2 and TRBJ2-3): GAGVSQSPSNKVTEKGKDVELRCDPISGHTALYWYRQSLGQGLEFLIYFQGNSAPDKSGLPSDRFSAERTGGSVSTLTIQRTQQEDSAVYLCASSQGADTQYFGPGTRLTVL.

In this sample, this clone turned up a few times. The CDR3 spells CASSFQAQNYGYTF. The CDR3 DNA reads as TGTGCCAGCAGCTTTCAGGCTCAGAATTATGGCTACACCTTC. The chain is built from TRBV7-2 and TRBJ1-2; D remains unclear. The CDR3 is 14 amino acids. V shed 3 bases and J shed 5 bases, with 13 bases lying between them. Germline V gene sequence: CDR1 SGHTA, CDR2 FQGNSA.

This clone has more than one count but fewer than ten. CDR3 loop: CASSPDRVSYNEQFF. CDR3 DNA: TGTGCCAGCAGCCCCGACAGGGTATCCTACAATGAGCAGTTCTTC. The V call is TRBV7-2, the J call TRBJ2-1, with TRBD1 identical over 7 bases. V lost 5 bases and J lost 1; bases outside the gene matches: 5. This CDR3 is 15 amino acids long. CDR1 is SGHTA, CDR2 FQGNSA, per germline.

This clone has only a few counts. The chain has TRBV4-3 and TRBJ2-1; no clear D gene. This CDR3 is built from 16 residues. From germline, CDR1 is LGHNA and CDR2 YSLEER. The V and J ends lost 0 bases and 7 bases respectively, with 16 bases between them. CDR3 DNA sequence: TGCGCCAGCAGCCAAGATTCGGCGCCGTTCGGGAATGAGCAGTTCTTC. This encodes CASSQDSAPFGNEQFF.

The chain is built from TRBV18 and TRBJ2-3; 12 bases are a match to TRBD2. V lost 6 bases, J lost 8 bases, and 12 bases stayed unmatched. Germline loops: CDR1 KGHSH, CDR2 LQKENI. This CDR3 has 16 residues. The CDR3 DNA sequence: TGTGCCAGCTCCCCCCCTAGCGGGAGGGCCCTCGGTACGCAGTATTTT. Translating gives CASSPPSGRALGTQYF.

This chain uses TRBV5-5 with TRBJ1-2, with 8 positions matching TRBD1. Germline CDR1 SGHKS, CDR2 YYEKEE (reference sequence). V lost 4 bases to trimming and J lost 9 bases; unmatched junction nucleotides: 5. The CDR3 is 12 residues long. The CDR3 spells CASSPDRASYTF. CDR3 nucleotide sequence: TGTGCCAGCAGCCCGGACAGGGCAAGCTACACCTTC.

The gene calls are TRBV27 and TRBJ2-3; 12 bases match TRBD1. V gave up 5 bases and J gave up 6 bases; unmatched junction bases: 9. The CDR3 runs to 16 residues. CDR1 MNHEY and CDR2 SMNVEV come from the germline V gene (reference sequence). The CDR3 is CASSLRDRGRVDTQYF. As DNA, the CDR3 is TGTGCCAGCAGTCTTCGGGACAGGGGGCGGGTGGATACGCAGTATTTT.

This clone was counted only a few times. The CDR3 loop is CASSWGQGAETQYF. DNA of the CDR3: TGTGCCAGCAGTTGGGGACAGGGCGCGGAGACCCAGTACTTC. The genes are TRBV28 and TRBJ2-5; 9 bases match TRBD1. V gave up 4 bases and J gave up 5 bases; unmatched junction bases: 5. The CDR3 extends over 14 amino acids. In germline, CDR1 is MDHEN, CDR2 SYDVKM.

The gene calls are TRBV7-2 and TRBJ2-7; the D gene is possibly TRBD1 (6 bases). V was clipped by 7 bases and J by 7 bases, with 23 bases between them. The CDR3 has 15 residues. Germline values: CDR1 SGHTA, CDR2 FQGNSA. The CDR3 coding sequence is TGTGCCAGCACCCTTGGTAGTACGTCGCAGGGGGAGCAGTACTTC. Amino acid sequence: CASTLGSTSQGEQYF.

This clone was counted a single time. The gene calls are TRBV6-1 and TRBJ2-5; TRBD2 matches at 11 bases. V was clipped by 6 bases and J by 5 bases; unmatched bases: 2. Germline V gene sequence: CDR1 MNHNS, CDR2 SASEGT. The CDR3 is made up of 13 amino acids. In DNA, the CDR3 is TGTGCCAGCAGGACTAGCGGGACGGAGACCCAGTACTTC. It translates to CASRTSGTETQYF.

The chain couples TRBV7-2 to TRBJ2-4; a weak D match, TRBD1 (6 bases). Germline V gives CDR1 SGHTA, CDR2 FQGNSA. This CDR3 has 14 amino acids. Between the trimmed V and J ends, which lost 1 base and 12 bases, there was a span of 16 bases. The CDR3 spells CASSLDHSVDSQYF. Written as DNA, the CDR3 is TGTGCCAGCAGCTTAGACCATAGTGTGGACAGTCAGTACTTC.

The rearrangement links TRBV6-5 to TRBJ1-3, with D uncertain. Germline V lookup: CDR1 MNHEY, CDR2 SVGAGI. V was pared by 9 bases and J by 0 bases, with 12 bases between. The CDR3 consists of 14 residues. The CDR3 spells CASRGVFSGNTIYF. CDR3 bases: TGTGCCAGTCGTGGAGTGTTCTCTGGAAACACCATATATTTT.

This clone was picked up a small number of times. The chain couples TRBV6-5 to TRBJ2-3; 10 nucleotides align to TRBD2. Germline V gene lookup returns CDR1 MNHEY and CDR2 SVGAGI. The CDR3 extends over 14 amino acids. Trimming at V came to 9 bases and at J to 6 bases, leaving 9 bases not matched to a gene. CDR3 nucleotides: TGTGCCAGTCGAGCGGGAGGGCCCTCGGATACGCAGTATTTT. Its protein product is CASRAGGPSDTQYF.

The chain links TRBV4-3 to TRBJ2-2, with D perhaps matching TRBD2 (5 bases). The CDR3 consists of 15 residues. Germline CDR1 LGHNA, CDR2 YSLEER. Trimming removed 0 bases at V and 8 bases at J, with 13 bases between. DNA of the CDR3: TGCGCCAGCAGCCAAGATAGGAGGACGAGAGGGGAGCTGTTTTTT. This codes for CASSQDRRTRGELFF.